Detailed here is one T cell receptor beta chain. This specimen belongs to a study of blood T cell repertoires in COVID-19. Study processing details: For nucleated cells, counts were estimated from reference gene primer amplification. Here immunoSEQ multiplex PCR was the method, and the copy in TCRdb shows in-frame clones only, minus some. The V and J calls and clone size were taken over from that table, and D and trimming were inferred from the DNA. The sample consists of roughly 100,000 clones, around 83% of them appearing once. The CDR3 is made up of 17 amino acids. CDR1 is LNHNV and CDR2 is YYDKDF in the germline V gene (reference sequence). Trimming took 0 bases from V and 6 from J; bases not matched to a gene: 9.

Sequencing used peripheral blood. The V gene is TRBV15, the J gene TRBJ1-5, with TRBD1 matching over 9 bases. The receptor was isolated from a woman of 80 years or more with acute or convalescent COVID-19. In nucleotides, the CDR3 is TGTGCCACCAGCAGAGAGGGAACAGGGGGCATCGGTCAGCCCCAGCATTTT. This encodes CATSREGTGGIGQPQHF.